Below are 11 T cell receptor beta chains sequenced from a single sample in a study of T cells in Graves' hyperthyroidism and ophthalmopathy. TCR beta CDR3 sequences were amplified from RNA transcripts. During a first-round RT-PCR of the TCR CDR3, the HTBI primer set was used. TCRdb re-called the multiplex PCR reads with MiXCR, one entry per CDR3 protein. The sample holds some 460,000 distinct CDR3 sequences; 15% to 18% are singletons and the top ten take around 14%. The sequencing sample was made of blood. Every receptor here comes from a woman younger than 30 with Graves' hyperthyroidism.

This clonotype was counted many times. The chain has TRBV20-1 and TRBJ2-5; TRBD2 aligns across 10 bases. The CDR3 covers 14 residues. With V trimmed by 0 bases and J by 4 bases, 2 bases remained unmatched. Germline V gene sequence: CDR1 DFQATT, CDR2 SNEGSKA (reference sequence). CDR3 protein: CSARDSGGRETQYF. As DNA, the CDR3 is TGCAGTGCTAGAGATAGCGGGGGGCGAGAGACCCAGTACTTC.

This clonotype has only a few counts. This sequence joins TRBV9 and TRBJ2-3; TRBD2 agrees at 9 bases. Per the germline V gene, CDR1 is SGDLS and CDR2 is YYNGEE. Germline trimming cut 0 bases from V and 7 bases from J; bases unmatched to any gene: 3. The CDR3 totals 14 residues. The CDR3 region has the DNA TGTGCCAGCAGCGTAGAGACTAGCGGAAATACGCAGTATTTT. Its protein is CASSVETSGNTQYF.

This clonotype has a count of ten or more. The chain recombines TRBV28 with TRBJ1-2; D unresolved. Germline V gene lookup returns CDR1 MDHEN and CDR2 SYDVKM. The CDR3 extends over 14 amino acids. V was cut by 3 bases and J by 4 bases, with 12 bases left in between. CDR3 nucleotides: TGTGCCAGCAGTTTTTCGGCAGTCCCCTATGGCTACACCTTC. Translated: CASSFSAVPYGYTF.

The rearrangement uses TRBV11-3 and TRBJ1-2, with 10 bases lining up with TRBD1. After removal of 4 bases from V and 2 bases from J, the junction contained 4 bases not matched to a gene. Germline V gene sequence: CDR1 SGHNT, CDR2 YENEEA. The length of the CDR3 is 15 residues. The chain's CDR3 is CASSSGQGLNYGYTF. CDR3 sequence (DNA): TGTGCCAGCAGCTCGGGACAGGGGCTAAACTATGGCTACACCTTC.

This clonotype occurred a few times. This chain joins TRBV20-1 and TRBJ2-2; 11 nucleotides match TRBD2. The J segment lost 7 bases and the V segment lost 3 bases, leaving 7 bases of the junction unmatched. The CDR3 contains 15 residues. Germline V gives CDR1 DFQATT, CDR2 SNEGSKA (reference sequence). CDR3 nucleotide sequence: TGCAGTGCTAGTACTAGCGGGAGAAGTGGCGGGGAGCTGTTTTTT. It encodes CSASTSGRSGGELFF.

This clonotype was found a few times. This rearrangement joins TRBV4-1 to TRBJ2-7; 8 positions match TRBD1. J was trimmed by 2 bases and V by 1 base; bases with no gene match: 1. This CDR3 is built from 14 residues. Germline values: CDR1 MGHRA, CDR2 YSYEKL. The CDR3 protein is CASSQGGQAYEQYF. Written as DNA, the CDR3 is TGCGCCAGCAGCCAAGGGGGACAGGCCTACGAGCAGTACTTC.

This clonotype was picked up many times. CDR3 coding DNA: TGCAGTGCTAGAGAAGCGCAGGCCAATTCACCCCTCCACTTT. It yields the protein CSAREAQANSPLHF. The V and J genes are TRBV20-1 and TRBJ1-6; the D is unclear. Germline V gene lookup returns CDR1 DFQATT and CDR2 SNEGSKA (reference sequence). The CDR3 has 14 residues. Trimming shortened V by 0 bases and J by 7 bases, and 10 bases separated the two germline ends.

This clonotype has a handful of counts. This chain uses TRBV4-1 with TRBJ2-7, with D possibly being TRBD2 (6 bases). V gave up 3 bases and J gave up 3 bases, with 15 bases separating them. The CDR3 is 15 amino acids. Looked up from germline, CDR1 is MGHRA and CDR2 is YSYEKL. The CDR3 region has the DNA TGCGCCAGCAGCCATAGCCCGGGACTCTACTACGAGCAGTACTTC. It translates to CASSHSPGLYYEQYF.

The gene calls are TRBV29-1 and TRBJ2-2, with D perhaps TRBD2 (6 bases). Germline loops: CDR1 SQVTM, CDR2 ANQGSEA. The CDR3 is 15 residues long. The V end was cut by 3 bases, the J end by 4 bases, with 15 bases between. The chain's CDR3 is CSVEGSGLSTGELFF. Written as DNA, the CDR3 is TGCAGCGTTGAGGGTAGCGGTCTGAGCACCGGGGAGCTGTTTTTT.

This clonotype was seen only a few times. The chain is built from TRBV6-1 and TRBJ1-1, with D maybe TRBD1 (5 bases). The CDR3 contains 11 residues. Germline V gives CDR1 MNHNS, CDR2 SASEGT. Trimming stripped 2 bases from V and 13 bases from J, with 11 bases between. The CDR3 sequence: CASSELDKGFF. CDR3 bases: TGTGCCAGCAGTGAATTGGACAAAGGTTTCTTT.

The chain is built from TRBV19 and TRBJ2-7; the match to TRBD1 covers 9 bases. V lost 1 base, J lost 3 bases, and 4 bases stayed unmatched. The CDR3 is made up of 15 amino acids. The germline CDR1 and CDR2 sequences are LNHDA and SQIVND (reference sequence). The CDR3 DNA reads as TGTGCCAGTAGTATAGTTCCGGGACAGGGCTACGAGCAGTACTTC. Protein: CASSIVPGQGYEQYF.